This passage covers 19 T cell receptor beta chains from one sample sequenced in a study of blood T cells in healthy people across ages. A sample-barcoded 5' primer and a J-beta primer mix were used in a second PCR of roughly 6 to 11 cycles. A single record per CDR3 protein comes from TCRdb applying MiXCR to the 5' RACE reads. This table holds around 710,000 distinct CDR3 sequences, more than 40% found once. The sequenced sample was blood. The receptor set was obtained from a woman aged 60-75 years in good health.

The chain is built from TRBV20-1 and TRBJ1-1; TRBD1 agrees at 8 bases. The CDR3 extends over 13 amino acids. The junction had 4 bases not matched to a gene; V was cut back by 3 bases and J by 4 bases. The germline V gene has CDR1 DFQATT and CDR2 SNEGSKA (reference sequence). CDR3: CSASTTGGTEAFF. The CDR3 nucleotides read TGCAGTGCTAGCACCACAGGGGGCACTGAAGCTTTCTTT.

The J gene is TRBJ2-3, the V gene TRBV28; 15 nucleotides align to TRBD2. Germline CDR1 and CDR2: MDHEN and SYDVKM. J gave up 3 bases and V 10 bases, and 11 bases lay outside the gene matches. The CDR3 extends over 17 amino acids. CDR3 nucleotides: TGTGCCAACAGCAGGACTAGCGGGAGGGCCGGAACAGATACGCAGTATTTT. It yields the protein CANSRTSGRAGTDTQYF.

This clonotype was seen many times. The rearrangement joins TRBV29-1 to TRBJ2-7; perhaps TRBD2 as D (6 bases). The germline gives CDR1 SQVTM, CDR2 ANQGSEA. This CDR3 is built from 14 residues. Trimming removed 6 bases at V and 7 bases at J, with 22 bases between. The CDR3 region has the DNA TGCAGCGTCTTTCCTGGCGGGGACGCAGGAGAGCAGTACTTC. Encoded protein: CSVFPGGDAGEQYF.

This sequence joins TRBV7-3 and TRBJ2-1; D gene ambiguous. V was cut by 0 bases and J by 5 bases, with 14 bases left in between. The CDR3 contains 16 residues. Germline-derived CDR1 and CDR2 are SGHTA and FQGTGA. CDR3 bases: TGTGCCAGCAGCTTAACCCCTGGCGGAAACGACAATGAGCAGTTCTTC. It translates to CASSLTPGGNDNEQFF.

CDR3 sequence: CASSSSRVWGPGETQYF. The CDR3 DNA reads TGTGCCAGCAGCTCCAGCAGGGTTTGGGGGCCCGGAGAGACCCAGTACTTC. This chain joins TRBV7-9 and TRBJ2-7; perhaps TRBD1 as D (6 bases). The DNA end favors TRBJ2-5, so the J call may be wrong. The CDR3 loop spans 17 amino acids. Germline assignment: CDR1 SEHNR and CDR2 FQNEAQ (reference sequence).

This clonotype was counted a few times. The J gene is TRBJ1-3, the V gene TRBV3-1; possibly TRBD1 for D (5 bases). The CDR3 loop spans 15 amino acids. V shed 3 bases and J shed 5 bases, with 14 bases lying between them. Germline-derived CDR1 and CDR2 are LGHDT and YNNKEL (reference sequence). CDR3 sequence: CASSHEGSGRNTIYF. DNA for the CDR3: TGTGCCAGCAGCCACGAGGGGAGCGGAAGAAACACCATATATTTT.

The table lists this clonotype with many counts. The rearrangement uses TRBV6-2 or TRBV6-3 and TRBJ2-5; D gene uncertain. With 6 bases removed from V and 5 bases from J, the gap between germline ends came to 10 bases. CDR3 size: 12 residues. Germline values: CDR1 MNHEY, CDR2 SVGEGT. CDR3 amino acids: CASSYGRETQYF. CDR3 nucleotides: TGTGCCAGCAGCTACGGCAGGGAGACCCAGTACTTC.

The chain recombines TRBV11-2 with TRBJ2-3; 8 nucleotides line up with TRBD2. Germline loops: CDR1 SGHAT, CDR2 FQNNGV. V shed 7 bases and J 2 bases; nucleotides not matched to a gene: 11. The CDR3 length is 16 residues. The DNA of the CDR3 is TGTGCCAGCAAAGAGGCTAGCGGGTACGACACAGATACGCAGTATTTT. It yields the protein CASKEASGYDTDTQYF.

This rearrangement joins TRBV10-1 to TRBJ2-5, with D possibly matching TRBD2 (5 bases). V lost 5 bases and J 1 base, leaving 17 bases between the germline ends. Germline V gene data show CDR1 as WNHNN and CDR2 as SYGVQD (reference sequence). The CDR3 is 16 amino acids. CDR3 region: CASSSDSPYPQETQYF. The CDR3 nucleotides are TGCGCCAGCAGTTCGGACTCCCCGTACCCCCAAGAGACCCAGTACTTC.

The chain joins TRBV24-1 to TRBJ1-1, with 10 bases aligning to TRBD1. Losses at the gene ends were 3 bases for V and 4 bases for J; bases not matched to a gene: 7. This CDR3 comprises 16 residues. The germline V gene has CDR1 KGHDR and CDR2 SFDVKD. The DNA for the CDR3 is TGTGCCACCAGTGATCGGACAGGGGGAGGGAGCACTGAAGCTTTCTTT. Amino acids: CATSDRTGGGSTEAFF.

The chain has TRBV20-1 and TRBJ2-5, with no clear D. Germline CDR1 and CDR2: DFQATT and SNEGSKA (reference sequence). V lost 8 bases to trimming and J lost 3 bases, with 10 bases between them. CDR3 length: 11 amino acids. Here the CDR3 DNA reads TGCAGTAGCCTTGGGGAAGAGACCCAGTACTTC. Translated: CSSLGEETQYF.

This chain connects TRBV19 to TRBJ2-7, with 10 bases fitting TRBD2. Germline CDR1 is LNHDA and CDR2 is SQIVND (reference sequence). The CDR3 consists of 15 residues. J was trimmed by 3 bases and V by 3 bases; bases with no gene match: 5. CDR3 sequence: CASSISSGSFYEQYF. The CDR3 coding sequence is TGTGCCAGTAGTATCTCTAGCGGGAGTTTCTACGAGCAGTACTTC.

This chain joins TRBV2 and TRBJ2-7, with 11 bases fitting TRBD2. The germline CDR1 and CDR2 sequences are SNHLY and FYNNEI. V gave up 6 bases and J gave up 6 bases; unmatched junction bases: 4. The length of the CDR3 is 13 residues. CDR3 DNA sequence: TGTGCCAGCAGAACCGGGACTAGCGGCGAGCAGTACTTC. Protein: CASRTGTSGEQYF.

V and J are TRBV6-5 and TRBJ1-1, with TRBD1 identical over 8 bases. Trimming cost V 0 bases and J 8 bases; bases outside gene matches: 8. The CDR3 extends over 15 amino acids. Per the germline V gene, CDR1 is MNHEY and CDR2 is SVGAGI. DNA for the CDR3: TGTGCCAGCAGTTACTCGATCCGAGGACAGGGAGAAGCTTTCTTT. Translating it yields CASSYSIRGQGEAFF.

The gene calls are TRBV6-4 and TRBJ2-3; D is perhaps TRBD2 (5 bases). V was cut by 4 bases and J by 2 bases, with 13 bases left in between. This CDR3 is built from 15 residues. Per germline, CDR1 MRHNA and CDR2 SNTAGT. The CDR3 loop reads CASSAGIRSTDTQYF. The CDR3 coding sequence is TGTGCCAGCAGTGCGGGAATTCGATCCACAGATACGCAGTATTTT.

The chain links TRBV28 to TRBJ2-1; 7 bases map to TRBD2. V dropped 2 bases and J dropped 9; count of bases not matched to a gene: 13. This CDR3 has 16 residues. Germline CDR1 reads MDHEN; CDR2 reads SYDVKM. The CDR3 DNA follows: TGTGCCAGCAGTTTACCTGTCTGGGAGGGCGAGGGTGAGCAGTTCTTC. The encoded protein is CASSLPVWEGEGEQFF.

On this clonotype: The junction does not match germline at one end; this may be a read error. This chain links TRBV7-2 with TRBJ2-3, with 7 bases identical to TRBD2. The germline CDR1 and CDR2 sequences are SGHTA and FQGNSA. This CDR3 region has 17 residues. The CDR3 DNA reads TGTGCCAGCAGATTAAGGGTACTAGCGCCAAGCACAGGTACGCAGTATTTT. Amino acid sequence: CASRLRVLAPSTGTQYF.

Here the CDR3 reads CASRLDRGSREKLFF. In DNA form, the CDR3 reads TGTGCCAGCAGATTAGACAGGGGAAGTAGGGAAAAACTGTTTTTT. The chain links TRBV6-5 to TRBJ1-4, with 8 bases matching TRBD1. The V segment lost 6 bases and the J segment 8 bases; nucleotides outside the gene matches: 11. The CDR3 length is 15 residues. CDR1 MNHEY and CDR2 SVGAGI come from the germline V gene.

The table lists this clonotype with a few counts. The chain couples TRBV9 to TRBJ2-5; D gene unclear. Germline lookup yields CDR1 SGDLS and CDR2 YYNGEE. Trimming pared 3 bases from V and 2 bases from J, leaving 11 bases between. This CDR3 spans 14 amino acids. CDR3 amino acids: CASSAGVTQETQYF. In DNA, the CDR3 is TGTGCCAGCAGCGCAGGAGTGACGCAAGAGACCCAGTACTTC. The variable domain in full, completed from reference TRBV9 and TRBJ2-5, reads DSGVTQTPKHLITATGQRVTLRCSPRSGDLSVYWYQQSLDQGLQFLIQYYNGEERAKGNILERFSAQQFPDLHSELNLSSLELGDSALYFCASSAGVTQETQYFGPGTRLLVL.